This is a list of T cell receptor beta chains from one sample in a study of long-term antiretroviral therapy in people with HIV. Repertoires were generated with immunoSEQ multiplex PCR, while TCRdb's copy carries only in-frame clones and drops some. The sample lists tens of thousands of clones, 81% occurring once. Here the sequenced sample was unsorted PBMCs, taken 0.1 years before starting antiretroviral therapy. The receptors originated from a man aged 35 to 55 with HIV. Each CDR3 is given with its conserved first and last residue. Each record gives: J gene, D gene, clone size, V gene, CDR3 DNA, CDR3 protein. A D gene is named only where the DNA matches it firmly. Size values are once, few and many counts, or a class for expanded clones, and some rows have none.

J gene: TRBJ1-2; D gene: .; clone size: .; V gene: TRBV7-9; CDR3 DNA: TGTGCCAGCAGCTTAAACAGCTATGGCTACACCTTC; CDR3 protein: CASSLNSYGYTF
J gene: TRBJ2-1; D gene: TRBD1; clone size: .; V gene: TRBV7-2; CDR3 DNA: TGTGCCAGCAGCTTCGGACAGGGTAGGAATGAGCAGTTCTTC; CDR3 protein: CASSFGQGRNEQFF
J gene: TRBJ1-2; D gene: .; clone size: few; V gene: TRBV6-1; CDR3 DNA: TGTGCCAGCAGTAATTTACAGGATTATTTGGGCTACACCTTC; CDR3 protein: CASSNLQDYLGYTF
J gene: TRBJ1-6; D gene: .; clone size: .; V gene: TRBV2; CDR3 DNA: TGTGCCAGCAGTTCCTACGGAGACAGGTTCCTCCACTTT; CDR3 protein: CASSSYGDRFLHF
J gene: TRBJ2-2; D gene: .; clone size: .; V gene: TRBV21-1; CDR3 DNA: TGTGCCAGCAGCAAAATCCAGGGAAGACCCGGGGAGCTGTTTTTT; CDR3 protein: CASSKIQGRPGELFF
J gene: TRBJ2-7; D gene: TRBD1; clone size: .; V gene: TRBV2; CDR3 DNA: TGTGCCAGCAGTGATACAGGGGTCCTTTCCGAGCAGTACTTC; CDR3 protein: CASSDTGVLSEQYF
J gene: TRBJ2-1; D gene: .; clone size: few; V gene: TRBV9; CDR3 DNA: TGTGCCAGCAGCCCCTTTTTCAGGGGTGCCTACAATGAGCAGTTCTTC; CDR3 protein: CASSPFFRGAYNEQFF
J gene: TRBJ2-7; D gene: .; clone size: .; V gene: TRBV11-3; CDR3 DNA: TGTGCCAGCGCCACCGGGGCGGATAACGAGCAGTACTTC; CDR3 protein: CASATGADNEQYF
J gene: TRBJ2-5; D gene: .; clone size: .; V gene: TRBV18; CDR3 DNA: TGTGCCAGCTCACCACCCTCCAGGGATCAAGAGACCCAGTACTTC; CDR3 protein: CASSPPSRDQETQYF
J gene: TRBJ2-1; D gene: TRBD2; clone size: .; V gene: TRBV10-2; CDR3 DNA: TGCGCCAGCAGTGAGTCCTTGGTAGCGGGAGTCACTGAGCAGTTCTTC; CDR3 protein: CASSESLVAGVTEQFF
J gene: TRBJ2-5; D gene: TRBD1; clone size: .; V gene: TRBV29-1; CDR3 DNA: TGCAGCGTTGGATACAGGGGGCTATCGGAGACCCAGTACTTC; CDR3 protein: CSVGYRGLSETQYF
J gene: TRBJ2-2; D gene: TRBD1; clone size: .; V gene: TRBV4-3; CDR3 DNA: TGCGCCAGCAGCCAAGGGGACAGGGGGCGCACCGGGGAGCTGTTTTTT; CDR3 protein: CASSQGDRGRTGELFF
J gene: TRBJ1-1; D gene: .; clone size: .; V gene: TRBV5-4; CDR3 DNA: TGTGCCAGCAGCTTGGGAGGGGAGTACACTGAAGCTTTCTTT; CDR3 protein: CASSLGGEYTEAFF
J gene: TRBJ1-3; D gene: .; clone size: once; V gene: TRBV4-3; CDR3 DNA: TGCGCCAGCAGCCAGGACAGCCTTTCCTCTGGAAACACCATATATTTT; CDR3 protein: CASSQDSLSSGNTIYF
J gene: TRBJ2-7; D gene: .; clone size: .; V gene: TRBV15; CDR3 DNA: TGTGCCACCAGCAGAGAAACCGGGGCCTACGAGCAGTACTTC; CDR3 protein: CATSRETGAYEQYF
J gene: TRBJ2-1; D gene: .; clone size: .; V gene: TRBV6-5; CDR3 DNA: TGTGCCAGCAGTTGGGGGGTCACCTACAATGAGCAGTTCTTC; CDR3 protein: CASSWGVTYNEQFF
J gene: TRBJ2-5; D gene: .; clone size: once; V gene: TRBV27; CDR3 DNA: TGTGCCAGCCGCCCCCTACCAGGGACGAAGGAGACCCAGTACTTC; CDR3 protein: CASRPLPGTKETQYF
J gene: TRBJ2-7; D gene: TRBD2; clone size: .; V gene: TRBV5-1; CDR3 DNA: TGCGCCAGCAGCTTGGATCTAGCGGGAGGGCCAGAACAGTACTTC; CDR3 protein: CASSLDLAGGPEQYF
J gene: TRBJ2-3; D gene: TRBD2; clone size: .; V gene: TRBV4-3; CDR3 DNA: TGCGCCAGCAGCCAAGATCCAGGACTAGCAGCGCAGTATTTT; CDR3 protein: CASSQDPGLAAQYF
J gene: TRBJ2-2; D gene: .; clone size: .; V gene: TRBV4-1; CDR3 DNA: TGCGCCAGCAGCCAAGATACAGCCTTCAACACCGGGGAGCTGTTTTTT; CDR3 protein: CASSQDTAFNTGELFF
J gene: TRBJ2-7; D gene: .; clone size: .; V gene: TRBV7-2; CDR3 DNA: TGTGCCAGCAGCTTTTCCAGGGCGCCCTACGAGCAGTACTTC; CDR3 protein: CASSFSRAPYEQYF
J gene: TRBJ2-5; D gene: TRBD2; clone size: .; V gene: TRBV7-9; CDR3 DNA: TGTGCCAGCAGCTTACGTAGCGGGGGCTTCCAAGAGACCCAGTACTTC; CDR3 protein: CASSLRSGGFQETQYF
J gene: TRBJ1-5; D gene: TRBD1; clone size: .; V gene: TRBV27; CDR3 DNA: TGTGCCAGCAGTTTCTTAAGGGACAGCTATAGCAATCAGCCCCAGCATTTT; CDR3 protein: CASSFLRDSYSNQPQHF
J gene: TRBJ1-5; D gene: .; clone size: .; V gene: TRBV11-2; CDR3 DNA: TGTGCCAGCAGCCCCGATATTAGCAGGGGCAATCAGCCCCAGCATTTT; CDR3 protein: CASSPDISRGNQPQHF
J gene: TRBJ2-1; D gene: TRBD2; clone size: .; V gene: TRBV7-2; CDR3 DNA: TGTGCCAGCAGACCCGGACTAGCGGGAGGGTATGAGCAGTTCTTC; CDR3 protein: CASRPGLAGGYEQFF
J gene: TRBJ2-4; D gene: TRBD1; clone size: .; V gene: TRBV9; CDR3 DNA: TGTGCCAGCAGCGTAGGAGCCGGGGACAGTCGGAAAAACATTCAGTACTTC; CDR3 protein: CASSVGAGDSRKNIQYF
J gene: TRBJ1-4; D gene: .; clone size: few; V gene: TRBV7-8; CDR3 DNA: TGTGCCAGCAGCTTAGCGTACAATCCAACTAATGAAAAACTGTTTTTT; CDR3 protein: CASSLAYNPTNEKLFF
J gene: TRBJ2-2; D gene: .; clone size: once; V gene: TRBV6-6; CDR3 DNA: TGTGCCAGTCGGTTGAACACCGGGGAGCTGTTTTTT; CDR3 protein: CASRLNTGELFF
J gene: TRBJ1-6; D gene: TRBD1; clone size: .; V gene: TRBV5-1; CDR3 DNA: TGCGCCAGCAGCTTGATTTTACAGGGGGGAAATTCACCCCTCCACTTT; CDR3 protein: CASSLILQGGNSPLHF
J gene: TRBJ2-7; D gene: .; clone size: few; V gene: TRBV25-1; CDR3 DNA: TGTGCCAGCAGTGTCGGTGGATTAGGCGAGCAGTACTTC; CDR3 protein: CASSVGGLGEQYF
J gene: TRBJ2-3; D gene: .; clone size: .; V gene: TRBV11-2; CDR3 DNA: TGTGCCAGCAGCTCGCGAGAGACTATTAACCCAGATACGCAGTATTTT; CDR3 protein: CASSSRETINPDTQYF
J gene: TRBJ1-1; D gene: TRBD1; clone size: .; V gene: TRBV28; CDR3 DNA: TGTGCCAGCAGAACACATGGACAGGGGATGAACACTGAAGCTTTCTTT; CDR3 protein: CASRTHGQGMNTEAFF
J gene: TRBJ2-7; D gene: .; clone size: .; V gene: TRBV6-6; CDR3 DNA: TGTGCCACCACCCCTCCAAGCGGGTACGAGCAGTACTTC; CDR3 protein: CATTPPSGYEQYF
J gene: TRBJ2-3; D gene: .; clone size: .; V gene: TRBV10-2; CDR3 DNA: TGCGCCAGCAGTCTAAACAGGGTAGATACGCAGTATTTT; CDR3 protein: CASSLNRVDTQYF
J gene: TRBJ2-7; D gene: .; clone size: .; V gene: TRBV6-5; CDR3 DNA: TGTGCCAGCAGCCTTCTTCGGTCCTACGAGCAGTACTTC; CDR3 protein: CASSLLRSYEQYF
J gene: TRBJ2-7; D gene: .; clone size: .; V gene: TRBV30; CDR3 DNA: TGTGCCTGGTCCCTCGGGCAGGGAAGCTACGAGCAGTACTTC; CDR3 protein: CAWSLGQGSYEQYF
J gene: TRBJ2-5; D gene: .; clone size: .; V gene: TRBV29-1; CDR3 DNA: TGCAGCGTTGGGGGTCAGCATTACCAAGAGACCCAGTACTTC; CDR3 protein: CSVGGQHYQETQYF
J gene: TRBJ2-3; D gene: TRBD2; clone size: .; V gene: TRBV5-8; CDR3 DNA: TGTGCCAGCAGCACCCTAGCGGCGGGGGGAGATACGCAGTATTTT; CDR3 protein: CASSTLAAGGDTQYF
J gene: TRBJ2-5; D gene: TRBD1; clone size: .; V gene: TRBV29-1; CDR3 DNA: TGCAGCGTTTCCCGTGGGGACAGTAGGGAGACCCAGTACTTC; CDR3 protein: CSVSRGDSRETQYF
J gene: TRBJ2-2; D gene: .; clone size: .; V gene: TRBV7-9; CDR3 DNA: TGTGCCAGCAGCAGCTTCGTAGTTAGACAGGCCGGGGAGCTGTTTTTT; CDR3 protein: CASSSFVVRQAGELFF
J gene: TRBJ1-4; D gene: .; clone size: .; V gene: TRBV28; CDR3 DNA: TGTGCCAGCGATCAGGGTAGGAATGAAAAACTGTTTTTT; CDR3 protein: CASDQGRNEKLFF
J gene: TRBJ1-6; D gene: .; clone size: few; V gene: TRBV21-1; CDR3 DNA: TGTGCCAGCAGCAAGCACGACGCTTTCAGCTCCTATAATTCACCCCTCCACTTT; CDR3 protein: CASSKHDAFSSYNSPLHF
J gene: TRBJ2-5; D gene: TRBD2; clone size: .; V gene: TRBV7-9; CDR3 DNA: TGTGCCAGCAGCCTTAGCGGGGGTCAAGAGACCCAGTACTTC; CDR3 protein: CASSLSGGQETQYF
J gene: TRBJ1-5; D gene: .; clone size: .; V gene: TRBV5-6; CDR3 DNA: TGTGCCAGCAGCTTGGGCGGGAGGGGCCAGCCCCAGCATTTT; CDR3 protein: CASSLGGRGQPQHF
J gene: TRBJ2-2; D gene: .; clone size: .; V gene: TRBV7-9; CDR3 DNA: TGTGCCAGCAGCACCCGGGACACTAACACCGGGGAGCTGTTTTTT; CDR3 protein: CASSTRDTNTGELFF
J gene: TRBJ2-5; D gene: TRBD2; clone size: .; V gene: TRBV5-4; CDR3 DNA: TGTGCCAGCAGCTTGGGACTAGCGGGGGGAGGCCCAGAGACCCAGTACTTC; CDR3 protein: CASSLGLAGGGPETQYF
J gene: TRBJ2-6; D gene: .; clone size: .; V gene: TRBV30; CDR3 DNA: TGTGCCTGGGAGGTAGCTGGGGCCAACGTCCTGACTTTC; CDR3 protein: CAWEVAGANVLTF
J gene: TRBJ2-7; D gene: TRBD1; clone size: .; V gene: TRBV29-1; CDR3 DNA: TGCAGCGTTCGCCCGAGACAGGGCCTCGAGCAGTACTTC; CDR3 protein: CSVRPRQGLEQYF
J gene: TRBJ2-1; D gene: TRBD2; clone size: .; V gene: TRBV27; CDR3 DNA: TGTGCCAGCAGTTCTTTAGCGGGAGCAGGGAATGAGCAGTTCTTC; CDR3 protein: CASSSLAGAGNEQFF
J gene: TRBJ2-2; D gene: .; clone size: .; V gene: TRBV9; CDR3 DNA: TGTGCCAGCAGCGTCATGCAGGGCGAAGCGAACACCGGGGAGCTGTTTTTT; CDR3 protein: CASSVMQGEANTGELFF
J gene: TRBJ2-2; D gene: .; clone size: .; V gene: TRBV19; CDR3 DNA: TGTGCCAGTAGTATCGGCCCGAACACCGGGGAGCTGTTTTTT; CDR3 protein: CASSIGPNTGELFF
J gene: TRBJ1-3; D gene: .; clone size: .; V gene: TRBV14; CDR3 DNA: TGTGCCAGCAGCCGGGGACCGCCGAGCTCTGGAAACACCATATATTTT; CDR3 protein: CASSRGPPSSGNTIYF
J gene: TRBJ2-5; D gene: .; clone size: .; V gene: TRBV28; CDR3 DNA: TGTGCCAGCAGTTTATACGACAGGTACCAAGGCGGAGAGACCCAGTACTTC; CDR3 protein: CASSLYDRYQGGETQYF
J gene: TRBJ2-7; D gene: TRBD2; clone size: .; V gene: TRBV18; CDR3 DNA: TGTGCCAGCTCACTCTCGGGACTAGCGGGAGATTACGAGCAGTACTTC; CDR3 protein: CASSLSGLAGDYEQYF
J gene: TRBJ2-5; D gene: .; clone size: once; V gene: TRBV7-2; CDR3 DNA: TGTGCCAGCAGCTTCAATAAGGGTGGGGAGACCCAGTACTTC; CDR3 protein: CASSFNKGGETQYF
J gene: TRBJ2-2; D gene: TRBD2; clone size: .; V gene: TRBV4-2; CDR3 DNA: TGTGCCAGCAGCCAAGAAAGCCAACTAGCGGGGGGCACCGGGGAGCTGTTTTTT; CDR3 protein: CASSQESQLAGGTGELFF
J gene: TRBJ2-1; D gene: TRBD2; clone size: .; V gene: TRBV29-1; CDR3 DNA: TGCAGCGTTGAAGATTCGGCTAGCGGGGGTACCTACAATGAGCAGTTCTTC; CDR3 protein: CSVEDSASGGTYNEQFF
J gene: TRBJ2-5; D gene: TRBD2; clone size: .; V gene: TRBV4-3; CDR3 DNA: TGCGCCAGCAGCCAAGATTTCCAGGGACTAGGGGGGCGAGAGACCCAGTACTTC; CDR3 protein: CASSQDFQGLGGRETQYF
J gene: TRBJ1-2; D gene: .; clone size: few; V gene: TRBV7-9; CDR3 DNA: TGTGCCAGCAGCTTTGCCGACGGGGGCTACACCTTC; CDR3 protein: CASSFADGGYTF
J gene: TRBJ2-3; D gene: .; clone size: .; V gene: TRBV7-2; CDR3 DNA: TGTGCCAGCAGCTTAACTAGTGGCACAGATACGCAGTATTTT; CDR3 protein: CASSLTSGTDTQYF